This passage covers 27 T cell receptor beta chains from one sample sequenced in a study of T cell responses to AZD1222 COVID-19 vaccine. Generated by immunoSEQ multiplex PCR, the TCRdb table keeps only in-frame clones and is missing some. The table has fewer than 100,000 clones, about four fifths seen once. The material was peripheral blood, obtained 28 days after the second AZD1222 dose. The source is an adult who received the AZD1222 COVID-19 vaccine.

This chain joins TRBV7-9 and TRBJ1-2; the D gene is possibly TRBD1 (6 bases). The CDR3 loop spans 12 amino acids. V was pared by 8 bases and J by 8 bases, with 15 bases between. The germline V gene encodes CDR1 SEHNR and CDR2 FQNEAQ (reference sequence). CDR3 nucleotides: TGTGCCAGCGTTTGGGACACGGAGGGCTACACCTTC. Its translation: CASVWDTEGYTF.

The chain recombines TRBV12-5 with TRBJ2-5; D is ambiguous. The CDR3 spans 14 residues. Germline V gene lookup returns CDR1 LGHNT and CDR2 FRNRAP. Trimming cost V 0 bases and J 5 bases, with 10 bases left between them. CDR3 coding DNA: TGTGCTAGTGGTTTGGTCCCAGACAAGGAGACCCAGTACTTC. This codes for CASGLVPDKETQYF.

The chain is built from TRBV4-3 and TRBJ2-6, with 8 bases matching TRBD1. Germline V gene data show CDR1 as LGHNA and CDR2 as YSLEER. The CDR3 length is 16 residues. V was pared by 8 bases and J by 0 bases, with 6 bases of the junction left unmatched. CDR3 nucleotide sequence: TGCGCCAGCGGTGACAGGGGCATCTCTGGGGCCAACGTCCTGACTTTC. Its translation: CASGDRGISGANVLTF.

The rearrangement joins TRBV7-9 to TRBJ1-2; 8 bases are a match to TRBD1. V lost 0 bases to trimming and J lost 8 bases; unmatched junction nucleotides: 11. The CDR3 length is 16 residues. Germline-derived CDR1 and CDR2 are SEHNR and FQNEAQ (reference sequence). This CDR3 reads CASSLAQGSGGGGYTF. DNA for the CDR3: TGTGCCAGCAGCTTAGCGCAGGGGTCAGGGGGCGGCGGCTACACCTTC.

This clone was seen only a few times. The chain has TRBV5-1 and TRBJ2-7, with TRBD1 matching 11 bases. The CDR3 has 15 amino acids. Trimming took 0 bases from V and 5 from J; bases not matched to a gene: 4. Germline CDR1 reads SGHRS; CDR2 reads YFSETQ. CDR3 coding DNA: TGCGCCAGCAGCTTGGGAAGGACAGGGGGCAACGAGCAGTACTTC. Translating it yields CASSLGRTGGNEQYF.

The V gene is TRBV10-3, the J gene TRBJ2-3; D may be TRBD1 or TRBD2 (6 bases each). This CDR3 is built from 18 residues. Trimming took off 0 bases at V and 0 bases at J, with 16 bases between the two ends. Germline CDR1 reads ENHRY; CDR2 reads SYGVKD. Here the CDR3 reads CAISESRGTGTSTDTQYF. The CDR3 nucleotides are TGTGCCATCAGTGAGTCGAGAGGCACAGGGACTAGCACAGATACGCAGTATTTT.

This clone was seen only a few times. The chain employs TRBV2 and TRBJ2-2, with D maybe TRBD2 (5 bases). Trimming took 7 bases from V and 4 from J, leaving 10 bases between them. The CDR3 sequence is 13 residues long. CDR1 SNHLY and CDR2 FYNNEI come from the germline V gene. The DNA of the CDR3 is TGTGCCAGCATCCAGGCGGGCACCGGGGAGCTGTTTTTT. It encodes CASIQAGTGELFF.

V gene TRBV30 combines with J gene TRBJ2-5, with D possibly matching TRBD2 (6 bases). This CDR3 has 13 amino acids. V shed 0 bases and J shed 5 bases, with 10 bases lying between them. In germline, CDR1 is GTSNPN, CDR2 SVGIG (reference sequence). The CDR3 region is CAWSVRGKETQYF. The CDR3 DNA reads as TGTGCCTGGAGTGTACGGGGGAAGGAGACCCAGTACTTC.

V is TRBV10-3 and J is TRBJ1-3; no clear D. Deletions cut 5 bases from V and 0 bases from J, with 14 bases between. Germline V CDR1 and CDR2: ENHRY, SYGVKD. This CDR3 is built from 16 residues. CDR3 protein: CAISSPLGGSGNTIYF. CDR3 DNA: TGTGCCATCAGTTCCCCCTTAGGCGGCTCTGGAAACACCATATATTTT.

The rearrangement links TRBV15 to TRBJ2-7, with D possibly matching TRBD2 (6 bases). Germline CDR1 reads LNHNV; CDR2 reads YYDKDF (reference sequence). This CDR3 region has 14 residues. With 5 bases removed from V and 1 base from J, the gap between germline ends came to 12 bases. This CDR3 reads CATSGGITSYEQYF. Here the CDR3 DNA reads TGTGCCACCAGCGGGGGGATTACGTCCTACGAGCAGTACTTC.

The J gene is TRBJ1-2, the V gene TRBV6-5, with TRBD1 matching 8 bases. V shed 5 bases and J 2 bases; nucleotides not matched to a gene: 4. The CDR3 is made up of 14 amino acids. Per germline, CDR1 MNHEY and CDR2 SVGAGI. This CDR3 reads CASSPDRGNYGYTF. In DNA form, the CDR3 reads TGTGCCAGCAGTCCTGACAGGGGCAACTATGGCTACACCTTC.

The gene calls are TRBV19 and TRBJ1-3; D is perhaps TRBD1 (5 bases). V was trimmed by 8 bases and J by 0 bases, leaving 14 bases between them. The CDR3 runs 15 residues. The germline gives CDR1 LNHDA, CDR2 SQIVND (reference sequence). CDR3 amino acids: CASSDGANSGNTIYF. CDR3 bases: TGTGCCAGTTCGGACGGGGCAAACTCTGGAAACACCATATATTTT.

Concerning this clone: One junction end does not reproduce the germline sequence, and a read error may be involved. The chain is built from TRBV7-2 and TRBJ2-1; the D is unclear. This CDR3 comprises 13 residues. The germline V gene encodes CDR1 SGHTA and CDR2 FQGNSA. The CDR3 nucleotides read TGTGCCAGCAGCTTAGCGCGATCGCACCCTCAGGTCTTC. This gives the protein CASSLARSHPQVF. The full variable domain, in which reference TRBV7-2 and TRBJ2-1 provide the parts outside the CDR3, is GAGVSQSPSNKVTEKGKDVELRCDPISGHTALYWYRQSLGQGLEFLIYFQGNSAPDKSGLPSDRFSAERTGGSVSTLTIQRTQQEDSAVYLCASSLARSHPQVFGPGTRLTVL.

The chain joins TRBV5-1 to TRBJ2-1; 8 nucleotides match TRBD1. V gave up 7 bases and J gave up 9 bases; unmatched junction bases: 12. Germline loops: CDR1 SGHRS, CDR2 YFSETQ. The CDR3 extends over 14 amino acids. CDR3 sequence (DNA): TGCGCCAGCCGGAAAACGAGGACAGGGATTGAGCAGTTCTTC. Protein: CASRKTRTGIEQFF. The full variable domain, with the rest looked up from reference TRBV5-1 and TRBJ2-1, is KAGVTQTPRYLIKTRGQQVTLSCSPISGHRSVSWYQQTPGQGLQFLFEYFSETQRNKGNFPGRFSGRQFSNSRSEMNVSTLELGDSALYLCASRKTRTGIEQFFGPGTRLTVL.

This chain uses TRBV5-4 with TRBJ1-6; maybe TRBD1 (6 bases). V was cut by 4 bases and J by 10 bases, with 12 bases left in between. CDR1 is SGHNT and CDR2 is YYREEE in the germline V gene (reference sequence). CDR3 size: 13 residues. The CDR3 coding sequence is TGTGCCAGCAGCGGCGGGGGCGAGTCACCCCTCCACTTT. Its protein is CASSGGGESPLHF.

The genes are TRBV3-1 (or the pseudogene TRBV3-2) and TRBJ1-6, with D maybe TRBD1 (5 bases). V was shortened by 0 bases and J by 9 bases, with 12 bases between the two germline ends. Germline loops: CDR1 LGHDT, CDR2 YNNKEL (reference sequence). This CDR3 is 15 amino acids long. The DNA for the CDR3 is TGTGCCAGCAGCCAAGATGGCCAGGGAAGTTCACCCCTCCACTTT. This gives the protein CASSQDGQGSSPLHF.

CDR3 region: CASSDAGRPEAFF. The CDR3 nucleotides are TGTGCCAGCAGTGATGCGGGGAGGCCTGAAGCTTTCTTT. The chain combines TRBV2 with TRBJ1-1; D ambiguous. V gave up 3 bases and J gave up 6 bases, with 11 bases separating them. The germline gives CDR1 SNHLY, CDR2 FYNNEI. This CDR3 contains 13 residues. Looking up the rest from reference TRBV2 and TRBJ1-1 gives the full variable domain: EPEVTQTPSHQVTQMGQEVILRCVPISNHLYFYWYRQILGQKVEFLVSFYNNEISEKSEIFDDQFSVERPDGSNFTLKIRSTKLEDSAMYFCASSDAGRPEAFFGQGTRLTVV.

The rearrangement joins TRBV19 to TRBJ1-2; D uncertain. The CDR3 is 14 amino acids. CDR1 and CDR2 from the germline V gene are LNHDA and SQIVND (reference sequence). V shed 3 bases and J shed 4 bases, with 12 bases lying between them. The CDR3 loop reads CASSMSSTSYGYTF. DNA of the CDR3: TGTGCCAGTAGTATGTCGTCGACAAGCTATGGCTACACCTTC. The whole variable domain, remainder taken from reference TRBV19 and TRBJ1-2, is DGGITQSPKYLFRKEGQNVTLSCEQNLNHDAMYWYRQDPGQGLRLIYYSQIVNDFQKGDIAEGYSVSREKKESFPLTVTSAQKNPTAFYLCASSMSSTSYGYTFGSGTRLTVV.

The chain recombines TRBV5-4 with TRBJ1-6; TRBD1 matches 12 bases. This CDR3 has 20 residues. The trim removed 2 bases at V and 0 bases at J, leaving 9 bases unmatched. Germline V CDR1 and CDR2: SGHNT, YYREEE (reference sequence). In DNA form, the CDR3 reads TGTGCCAGCAGCTTCAAAACTCCGGGACAGGGGGCCTCCTATAATTCACCCCTCCACTTT. Protein: CASSFKTPGQGASYNSPLHF. The full variable domain, completed using reference TRBV5-4 and TRBJ1-6, is ETGVTQSPTHLIKTRGQQVTLRCSSQSGHNTVSWYQQALGQGPQFIFQYYREEENGRGNFPPRFSGLQFPNYSSELNVNALELDDSALYLCASSFKTPGQGASYNSPLHFGNGTRLTVT.

CDR3 residues: CASSALGGSTQYF. The CDR3 region has the DNA TGTGCCAGCAGTGCCCTAGGGGGTAGTACGCAGTATTTT. The rearrangement links TRBV27 to TRBJ2-3; tentatively, D is TRBD1 (6 bases). The CDR3 length is 13 residues. Germline CDR1 and CDR2: MNHEY and SMNVEV (reference sequence). With 5 bases removed from V and 8 bases from J, the gap between germline ends came to 14 bases.

This clone was picked up a small number of times. The rearrangement joins TRBV19 to TRBJ1-5; D is unresolved. The CDR3 totals 14 residues. The V gene lost 6 bases and the J gene lost 4 bases, with 13 bases spanning the gap. Per germline, CDR1 LNHDA and CDR2 SQIVND (reference sequence). The CDR3 nucleotides are TGTGCCAGTAGCTGGGCCCGGAGAAATCAGCCCCAGCATTTT. Its protein product is CASSWARRNQPQHF. Full variable domain (missing parts from reference TRBV19 and TRBJ1-5): DGGITQSPKYLFRKEGQNVTLSCEQNLNHDAMYWYRQDPGQGLRLIYYSQIVNDFQKGDIAEGYSVSREKKESFPLTVTSAQKNPTAFYLCASSWARRNQPQHFGDGTRLSIL.

J is TRBJ2-1 and V is TRBV6-2 or TRBV6-3; D uncertain. The CDR3 runs 15 residues. Trimming took 6 bases from V and 2 from J, leaving 14 bases between them. CDR1 is MNHEY and CDR2 is SVGEGT in the germline V gene. CDR3 sequence: CASSRPSYTYNEQFF. The CDR3 nucleotides read TGTGCCAGCAGCAGACCTTCTTATACCTACAATGAGCAGTTCTTC.

The V call is TRBV6-6, the J call TRBJ1-2; 8 nucleotides agree with TRBD1. Germline loops: CDR1 MNHNY, CDR2 SVGAGI (reference sequence). V was clipped by 1 base and J by 6 bases; unmatched bases: 4. CDR3 length: 14 amino acids. The CDR3 DNA is TGTGCCAGCAGTTACTTGACAGGGGAGCATGGCTACACCTTC. As protein: CASSYLTGEHGYTF.

This chain joins TRBV4-1 and TRBJ1-1; possibly TRBD1 for D (5 bases). Germline V gene data show CDR1 as MGHRA and CDR2 as YSYEKL. V lost 7 bases, J lost 3 bases, and 21 bases lay in between. This CDR3 has 16 residues. CDR3 in amino acids: CASTGAPGLPYTEAFF. The CDR3 region has the DNA TGCGCCAGCACTGGGGCCCCTGGCCTGCCCTACACTGAAGCTTTCTTT.

The table lists this clone with a few counts. J is TRBJ2-2 and V is TRBV7-2, with 11 bases identical to TRBD2. The CDR3 consists of 15 residues. Germline V CDR1 and CDR2: SGHTA, FQGNSA. With V trimmed by 2 bases and J by 6 bases, 2 bases remained unmatched. The CDR3 is CASSLNSGRAGELFF. DNA for the CDR3: TGTGCCAGCAGCTTAAATAGCGGGAGGGCCGGGGAGCTGTTTTTT.

V is TRBV5-1 and J is TRBJ2-1; TRBD2 aligns across 14 bases. The germline CDR1 and CDR2 sequences are SGHRS and YFSETQ. Unmatched junction bases numbered 5, after V lost 7 bases and J lost 8 bases. The CDR3 length is 14 residues. The CDR3: CASFLGLAGDEQFF. CDR3 nucleotide sequence: TGCGCCAGCTTTCTGGGACTAGCGGGAGATGAGCAGTTCTTC. The full variable domain, its missing parts supplied by reference TRBV5-1 and TRBJ2-1, is KAGVTQTPRYLIKTRGQQVTLSCSPISGHRSVSWYQQTPGQGLQFLFEYFSETQRNKGNFPGRFSGRQFSNSRSEMNVSTLELGDSALYLCASFLGLAGDEQFFGPGTRLTVL.

The chain links TRBV6-5 to TRBJ1-1; D is unclear. V lost 4 bases and J 4 bases, leaving 10 bases between the germline ends. Germline CDR1 is MNHEY and CDR2 is SVGAGI. The CDR3 contains 13 residues. The CDR3, as DNA: TGTGCCAGCAGTTTCTGGAGTACCACTGAAGCTTTCTTT. This codes for CASSFWSTTEAFF.